The rows below give T cell receptor beta chains drawn from one sample of a study of OX40 agonist ivuxolimab in advanced cancers. Method: immunoSEQ multiplex PCR; TCRdb's copy keeps in-frame clones and lacks some. Among 70,000 or so clones, 75% to 90% were seen once, and the ten largest hold 2% to 2.5%. Sequenced material: CD4+ or CD8+ T cells sorted from blood, taken in a trial of the OX40 agonist ivuxolimab. These receptors all come from an adult with an advanced solid tumor such as melanoma, head and neck, liver or kidney cancer. CDR3s include the opening cysteine and the closing phenylalanine or tryptophan. Fields, in order: clone size, J gene, V gene, D gene, CDR3 DNA, CDR3 protein. A D gene is named only where the DNA matches it firmly. The listing skips clone size in some rows; elsewhere it reads once, few, many or a size class.

.	TRBJ1-2	TRBV6-4	TRBD1	TGTGCCAGCAGTGACTCGGTCGACAGGGCCGTCTATGGCTACACCTTC	CASSDSVDRAVYGYTF
.	TRBJ2-7	TRBV5-5	TRBD1	TGTGCCAGCAGCCGGGACAGACCATACGAGCAGTACTTC	CASSRDRPYEQYF
.	TRBJ1-2	TRBV28	TRBD1	TGTGCCAGCAGTACATACCCCCTCGGACAGGGAATCTATGGCTACACCTTC	CASSTYPLGQGIYGYTF
.	TRBJ1-2	TRBV10-3	.	TGTGCCATCAGTGACTCCAGGGACTTCGGCTATGGCTACACCTTC	CAISDSRDFGYGYTF
once	TRBJ1-2	TRBV6-5	.	TGTGCCAGCAGTTCCTATCAGGGGAGAGGCTACACCTTC	CASSSYQGRGYTF
.	TRBJ2-7	TRBV28	.	TGTGCCAGCAGTGGTCCCCCGTTTGGCGGGCTGAGCTCCTACGAGCAGTACTTC	CASSGPPFGGLSSYEQYF
.	TRBJ2-3	TRBV12-5	TRBD2	TGTGCTAGTGGTTTGGGACTAGCGGGAAGTTCCACAGATACGCAGTATTTT	CASGLGLAGSSTDTQYF
.	TRBJ1-4	TRBV6-1	TRBD1	TGTGCCAGCAGTCTTTCGGGACAGGCTAATGAAAAACTGTTTTTT	CASSLSGQANEKLFF
.	TRBJ2-3	TRBV7-8	.	TGTGCCAGCAGCCCCAGGGCCGCGGGACTCCCAGATACGCAGTATTTT	CASSPRAAGLPDTQYF
few	TRBJ2-7	TRBV10-1	.	TGCGCCAGCAGTGAGTCACAGTCCTCCTACGAGCAGTACTTC	CASSESQSSYEQYF
.	TRBJ2-5	TRBV5-1	.	TGCGCCAGCAGCTCCGGGGGCCCCCAAGAGACCCAGTACTTC	CASSSGGPQETQYF
.	TRBJ2-3	TRBV20-1	.	TGCAGTGCAACTCAAACAGATACGCAGTATTTT	CSATQTDTQYF
.	TRBJ2-1	TRBV19	TRBD2	TGTGCCAGTAGCCATAGCGGGGGGCGGAATGAGCAGTTCTTC	CASSHSGGRNEQFF
.	TRBJ2-1	TRBV20-1	.	TGCAGTGCTAGGGTGAATGAGCAGTTCTTC	CSARVNEQFF
.	TRBJ2-1	TRBV19	.	TGTGCCAGTAGTACCTCACAGGGACTTGAGCAGTTCTTC	CASSTSQGLEQFF
few	TRBJ2-2	TRBV7-2	TRBD2	TGTGCCAGCACCGCCTGGGGAGGGGACACCGGGGAGCTGTTTTTT	CASTAWGGDTGELFF
.	TRBJ2-5	TRBV7-2	.	TGTGCCAGCAGCTATCGGGGGCCCCAAGAGACCCAGTACTTC	CASSYRGPQETQYF
once	TRBJ2-7	TRBV5-6	.	TGTGCCAGCAGCCCCGGACCTATCCTAGGCAACGAGCAGTACTTC	CASSPGPILGNEQYF
.	TRBJ1-2	TRBV11-2	.	TGTGCCAGCAGCTTAGATAAAACAGTTCCTGGCTACACCTTC	CASSLDKTVPGYTF
.	TRBJ2-1	TRBV7-9	.	TGTGCCAGCAGCACCTGGGACTCCCATGAGCAGTTCTTC	CASSTWDSHEQFF
.	TRBJ2-1	TRBV27	.	TGTGCCAGCAGTTTAGTTCTCGAGGTTAGTGAGCAGTTCTTC	CASSLVLEVSEQFF
.	TRBJ2-7	TRBV2	.	TGTGCCAGCAAGGGTCGGACTGGCTACGAGCAGTACTTC	CASKGRTGYEQYF
.	TRBJ2-3	TRBV5-8	TRBD2	TGTGCCAGCAGCCGTCGACTAGCGGGGCCCACAGATACGCAGTATTTT	CASSRRLAGPTDTQYF
.	TRBJ1-5	TRBV19	.	TGTGCCAGTAGTACGTCGGGGGCACTTGGTCAGCCCCAGCATTTT	CASSTSGALGQPQHF
.	TRBJ1-4	TRBV27	.	TGTGCCAGCAGTAGAGAGCGGGGTGAAAAACTGTTTTTT	CASSRERGEKLFF
once	TRBJ2-3	TRBV5-4	TRBD2	TGTGCCAGCAGCTCCCTTAGCGGGGGGTCCACAGATACGCAGTATTTT	CASSSLSGGSTDTQYF
.	TRBJ2-2	TRBV5-4	.	TGTGCCAGCAGCCTTGTGCTCGGGGAGCTGTTTTTT	CASSLVLGELFF
.	TRBJ1-1	TRBV6-5	.	TGTGCCAGCAGTTCCGGGACCCTGAACACTGAAGCTTTCTTT	CASSSGTLNTEAFF
.	TRBJ1-4	TRBV28	.	TGTGCCAGCAGTTTAGCGGGGGGCATTGAAAAACTGTTTTTT	CASSLAGGIEKLFF
.	TRBJ2-4	TRBV28	.	TGTGCCAGCAGTAACCCATTGGGTTCGGCCAAAAACATTCAGTACTTC	CASSNPLGSAKNIQYF
.	TRBJ2-2	TRBV9	TRBD1	TGTGCCAGCAGCGTAGTAACAGGGGATACCGGGGAGCTGTTTTTT	CASSVVTGDTGELFF
.	TRBJ2-3	TRBV7-8	TRBD2	TGTGCCAGCAGCTTAGCGACTAGCGTGAGCACAGATACGCAGTATTTT	CASSLATSVSTDTQYF
.	TRBJ2-1	TRBV19	TRBD2	TGTGCCAGTGATACTAGCGGTTCCAACAATGAGCAGTTCTTC	CASDTSGSNNEQFF
once	TRBJ1-1	TRBV27	.	TGTGCCAGCAGTTTGGCCGACAGTAAGATGAACACTGAAGCTTTCTTT	CASSLADSKMNTEAFF
.	TRBJ2-7	TRBV19	TRBD2	TGTGCCAGTAGTCAAACTAGCGGGAGTTTTATGACCTACGAGCAGTACTTC	CASSQTSGSFMTYEQYF
.	TRBJ2-7	TRBV6-6	TRBD1	TGTGCCAGCAGTTACCCCGAATGGGGACAGGGAGTCGAGCAGTACTTC	CASSYPEWGQGVEQYF
.	TRBJ2-7	TRBV20-1	TRBD1	TGCAGTGCTAGGACAGGGGGCGAGCAGTACTTC	CSARTGGEQYF
.	TRBJ2-6	TRBV2	.	TGTGCCAGCAGCCCAACGGGGGCTGGGGCCAACGTCCTGACTTTC	CASSPTGAGANVLTF
.	TRBJ2-6	TRBV7-6	.	TGTGCCAGCAGCTTAGACGGAGCGAGCTCTGGGGCCAACGTCCTGACTTTC	CASSLDGASSGANVLTF
few	TRBJ1-1	TRBV27	.	TGTGCCAGCAGTTTATCGGCAGGACCGAACACTGAAGCTTTCTTT	CASSLSAGPNTEAFF
.	TRBJ2-7	TRBV28	.	TGTGCCAGCAGCCAAGGGGTTGGGGAGCAGTACTTC	CASSQGVGEQYF
.	TRBJ2-3	TRBV5-8	TRBD1	TGTGCCAGCAACGACAGGGCGCAGGGTACGCAGTATTTT	CASNDRAQGTQYF
.	TRBJ1-4	TRBV6-1	TRBD1	TGTGCCAGCAGTGTAAGGCCGGGACAGGTACTGGCAAAACTGTTTTTT	CASSVRPGQVLAKLFF
.	TRBJ1-2	TRBV6-4	.	TGTGCCAGCAGTGAAGGTGGATATGGGGGACTGGGCTACACCTTC	CASSEGGYGGLGYTF
.	TRBJ1-2	TRBV4-1	TRBD1	TGCGCCAGCAGCCAAGTCGTTCGCAGGGGGTTGCCGCGAGGTGGCTACACCTTC	CASSQVVRRGLPRGGYTF
.	TRBJ1-1	TRBV18	.	TGTGCCAGCTCACCTACGGAGGTTGGAGCTTTCTTT	CASSPTEVGAFF
.	TRBJ2-1	TRBV4-2	TRBD2	TGTGCCAGCAGCCAAGAGGGACTAGCGGCCCTGGGCAATGAGCAGTTCTTC	CASSQEGLAALGNEQFF
once	TRBJ1-5	TRBV5-6	.	TGTGCCAGCAGCCCCTTGCGGGGGGCCCATCAGCCCCAGCATTTT	CASSPLRGAHQPQHF
.	TRBJ1-1	TRBV5-4	.	TGTGCCAGCAGCTCCGACGCAAACCGGGTTACTGAAGCTTTCTTT	CASSSDANRVTEAFF
.	TRBJ2-1	TRBV19	.	TGTGCCAGTAGTATAGATCTCCTAGGGGGACTAATAAAGCAGTTCTTC	CASSIDLLGGLIKQFF
.	TRBJ2-5	TRBV5-1	.	TGCGCCAGCAGCTCCCGAGGGGGAACAGAGACCCAGTACTTC	CASSSRGGTETQYF
.	TRBJ1-4	TRBV6-1	TRBD1	TGTGCCAGCAGCCGGGACAGGGGTGAAAAACTGTTTTTT	CASSRDRGEKLFF
.	TRBJ2-1	TRBV28	TRBD2	TGTGCCAGCAGACGGACTAGCGGGAGGAATGAGCAGTTCTTC	CASRRTSGRNEQFF
.	TRBJ1-1	TRBV7-3	.	TGTGCCAGCAGCTTACGCGGGATCCTGAACACTGAAGCTTTCTTT	CASSLRGILNTEAFF
.	TRBJ2-7	TRBV29-1	.	TGCAGCGTACAGGGTGACCGGGCCTACGAGCAGTACTTC	CSVQGDRAYEQYF